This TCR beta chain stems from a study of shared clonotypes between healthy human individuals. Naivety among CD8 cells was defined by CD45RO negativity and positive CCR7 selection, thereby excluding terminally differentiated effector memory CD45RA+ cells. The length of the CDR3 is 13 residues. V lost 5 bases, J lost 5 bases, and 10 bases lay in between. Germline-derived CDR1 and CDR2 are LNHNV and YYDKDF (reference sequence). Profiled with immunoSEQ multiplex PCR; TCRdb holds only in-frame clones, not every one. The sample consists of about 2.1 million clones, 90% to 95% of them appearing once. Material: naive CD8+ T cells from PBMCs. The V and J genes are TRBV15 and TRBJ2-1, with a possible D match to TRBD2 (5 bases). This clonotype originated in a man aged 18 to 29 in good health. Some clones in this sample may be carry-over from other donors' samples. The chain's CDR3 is CATSGTGDNEQFF. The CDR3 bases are TGTGCCACCAGCGGTACCGGGGACAATGAGCAGTTCTTC.